This T cell receptor (beta chain) was sequenced in a study of T cell repertoires in ileal Crohn's disease. Across the whole study: Thiopurines (approximately ten) or anti-TNF agents (approximately 20) were given postoperatively to about half.

Germline loops: CDR1 MNHEY, CDR2 SVGAGI. Trimming removed 8 bases from V and 0 bases from J, with 10 bases in between. The CDR3 extends over 13 amino acids. TCRB immunosequencing input was about 520 nanograms of biopsy DNA per sample. Repertoires were generated with immunoSEQ multiplex PCR, while TCRdb's copy carries only in-frame clones and drops some. Altogether roughly 5,300 clones are present, around 86% being singletons, with the ten largest covering roughly 13%. V and J are TRBV6-5 and TRBJ1-1; no definite D call. This receptor was taken from an adult with Crohn's disease. Sequenced: ileal tissue. CDR3: CASQTQMNTEAFF. The DNA of the CDR3 is TGTGCCAGCCAGACACAGATGAACACTGAAGCTTTCTTT.